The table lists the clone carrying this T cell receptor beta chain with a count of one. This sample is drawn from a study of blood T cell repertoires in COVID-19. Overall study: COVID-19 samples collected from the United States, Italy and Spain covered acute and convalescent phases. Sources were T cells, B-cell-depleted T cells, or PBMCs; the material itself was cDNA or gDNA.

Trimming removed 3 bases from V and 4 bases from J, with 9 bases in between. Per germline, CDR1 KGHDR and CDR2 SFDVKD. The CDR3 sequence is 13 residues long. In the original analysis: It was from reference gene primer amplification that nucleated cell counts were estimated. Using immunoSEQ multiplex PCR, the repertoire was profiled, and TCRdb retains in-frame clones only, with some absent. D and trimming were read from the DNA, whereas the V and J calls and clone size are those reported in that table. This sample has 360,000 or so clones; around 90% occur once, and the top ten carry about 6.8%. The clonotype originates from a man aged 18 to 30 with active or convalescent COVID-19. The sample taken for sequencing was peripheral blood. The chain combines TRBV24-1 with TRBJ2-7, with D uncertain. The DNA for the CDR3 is TGTGCCACCAGTGATCCCCGTAGTTACGAGCAGTACTTC. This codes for CATSDPRSYEQYF.